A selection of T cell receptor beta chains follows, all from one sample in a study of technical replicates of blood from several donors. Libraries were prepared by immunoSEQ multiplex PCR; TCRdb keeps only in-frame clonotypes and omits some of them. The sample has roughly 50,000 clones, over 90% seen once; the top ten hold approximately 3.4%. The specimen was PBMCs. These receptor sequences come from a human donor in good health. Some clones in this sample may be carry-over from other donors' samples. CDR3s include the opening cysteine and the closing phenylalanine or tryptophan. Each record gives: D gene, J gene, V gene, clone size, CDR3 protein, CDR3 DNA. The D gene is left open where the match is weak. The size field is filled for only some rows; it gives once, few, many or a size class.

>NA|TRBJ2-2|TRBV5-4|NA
CASSLRTISTGELFF
TGTGCCAGCAGCTTAAGGACTATTTCCACCGGGGAGCTGTTTTTT
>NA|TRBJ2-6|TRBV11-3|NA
CASSQGAGANVLTF
TGTGCCAGCAGCCAGGGTGCTGGGGCCAACGTCCTGACTTTC
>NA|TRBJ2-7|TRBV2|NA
CASSETGSYEQYF
TGTGCCAGCAGTGAAACAGGGTCCTACGAGCAGTACTTC
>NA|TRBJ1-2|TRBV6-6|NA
CASSVGQGYGYTF
TGTGCCAGCTCAGTAGGGCAGGGCTATGGCTACACCTTC
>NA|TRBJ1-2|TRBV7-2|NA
CASSLGGVGGTQYGYTF
TGTGCCAGCAGCTTAGGCGGTGTCGGGGGAACCCAGTATGGCTACACCTTC
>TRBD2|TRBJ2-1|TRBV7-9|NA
CASRPTSGGAYNEQFF
TGTGCCAGCAGGCCGACGAGCGGGGGGGCCTACAATGAGCAGTTCTTC
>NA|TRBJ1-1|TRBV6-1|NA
CASDSGAKTGEAFF
TGTGCCAGCGATTCCGGCGCTAAGACGGGTGAAGCTTTCTTT
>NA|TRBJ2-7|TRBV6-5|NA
CASSFWTEGYEQYF
TGTGCCAGCAGCTTTTGGACAGAAGGCTACGAGCAGTACTTC
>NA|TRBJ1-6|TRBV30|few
CACRGSSYNSPLHF
TGTGCCTGTAGGGGTAGCTCCTATAATTCACCCCTCCACTTT
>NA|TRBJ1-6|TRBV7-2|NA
CASSSVAGTIKSPLHF
TGTGCCAGCAGCTCCGTGGCCGGGACTATCAAATCACCCCTCCACTTT
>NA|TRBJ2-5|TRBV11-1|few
CASSGLVQETQYF
TGTGCCAGCAGCGGACTCGTCCAAGAGACCCAGTACTTC
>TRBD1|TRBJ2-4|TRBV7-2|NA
CASSGSNRGKNIQYF
TGTGCCAGCAGCGGGTCCAACAGGGGAAAAAACATTCAGTACTTC
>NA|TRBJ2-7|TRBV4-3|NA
CASSQMPGDSYEQYF
TGCGCCAGCAGCCAAATGCCGGGAGACTCCTACGAGCAGTACTTC
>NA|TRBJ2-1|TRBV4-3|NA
CASSQEATNNEQFF
TGCGCCAGCAGCCAAGAGGCGACAAACAATGAGCAGTTCTTC
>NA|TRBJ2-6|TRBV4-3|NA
CASSPLGGQGAGANVLTF
TGCGCCAGCAGCCCATTGGGGGGTCAGGGGGCTGGGGCCAACGTCCTGACTTTC